This T cell receptor (beta chain) is from a study of T cells in Graves' hyperthyroidism and ophthalmopathy. Whole-study results and caveats: The authors' 13 V-J model separated ophthalmopathy from stable hyperthyroidism. Most expanded thyroid clonotypes above 0.001 also appeared in blood. Ophthalmopathy prediction by the model preceded onset by a median about 6 months.

Extraction of PBMCs used 8.5 to 10 ml of fresh peripheral blood. Researchers amplified the TCR beta CDR3 regions from RNA transcripts. Carried out on the TCR CDR3, a first-round RT-PCR used the HTBI primer set. From the multiplex PCR reads, TCRdb called clonotypes with MiXCR, one entry per CDR3 protein. The sample has around 570,000 distinct CDR3 sequences; just under 20% are singletons. Notes on this clonotype: The antigen is unknown.

The CDR3 consists of 16 residues. V was clipped by 4 bases and J by 4 bases; unmatched bases: 8. From germline, CDR1 is MNHNS and CDR2 SASEGT. The source of this sequence is a middle-aged man with Graves' ophthalmopathy. The specimen sequenced was blood. The chain uses TRBV6-1 and TRBJ2-2; 8 bases are shared with TRBD1. The DNA of the CDR3 is TGTGCCAGCAGTGTTCAGGGGGCTTACGGCACCGGGGAGCTGTTTTTT. Translated, it gives CASSVQGAYGTGELFF.